This T cell receptor beta chain stems from a study of blood T cells in healthy people across ages. Study conclusions and caveats: Estimates drawn from one million T cells were deemed to understate diversity.

The second PCR ran roughly 7 to 11 cycles with a sample-barcoded 5' primer and J-beta primers. TCRdb used MiXCR to reprocess the 5' RACE reads, holding one entry per CDR3 protein. The profile shows 1,800,000 or so distinct CDR3 sequences, about two fifths of them singletons. Worth noting for this clonotype: The antigen is unknown.

Germline CDR1 MDHEN, CDR2 SYDVKM. CDR3 length: 14 amino acids. The sequence derives from a human donor in good health. The sequenced sample was blood. The chain links TRBV28 to TRBJ2-4; TRBD1 is a possible D gene (6 bases). The J call may be incorrect, as the DNA end agrees better with TRBJ2-7. CDR3: CASSSSGVYHEQYF. The CDR3 nucleotides read TGTGCCAGCAGTTCCTCAGGGGTTTACCACGAGCAGTACTTC.